Shown below are 19 T cell receptor beta chains from a single sample sequenced in a study of blood T cell repertoires in COVID-19. Clones were sequenced by immunoSEQ multiplex PCR, and TCRdb holds only the in-frame ones, with some missing. Of fewer than 500,000 clones listed, 75% to 90% are singletons. The sequenced material came from PBMCs or T cells enriched from blood (not recorded which). These receptors were obtained from a man aged 30 to 45 who had recovered from COVID-19.

Here the CDR3 reads CASSQDQNSGSVYEQYF. The CDR3 nucleotides are TGTGCCAGCAGCCAAGATCAAAATAGCGGGAGTGTCTACGAGCAGTACTTC. The chain combines TRBV4-2 with TRBJ2-7; 9 positions match TRBD2. J gave up 3 bases and V 0 bases, and 9 bases lay outside the gene matches. This CDR3 is 17 amino acids long. Per the germline V gene, CDR1 is LGHNA and CDR2 is YNFKEQ.

The V call is TRBV7-9, the J call TRBJ2-1; 11 bases are a match to TRBD2. Losses at the gene ends were 6 bases for V and 5 bases for J; bases not matched to a gene: 6. The CDR3 has 15 amino acids. CDR1 SEHNR and CDR2 FQNEAQ come from the germline V gene (reference sequence). CDR3 in DNA: TGTGCCAGCAGGAAACCGGGACTAGCGGACAATGAGCAGTTCTTC. It specifies CASRKPGLADNEQFF.

V usage is TRBV28 and J usage is TRBJ1-3; 8 nucleotides match TRBD1. After removal of 6 bases from V and 2 bases from J, the junction contained 3 bases not matched to a gene. Germline V CDR1 and CDR2: MDHEN, SYDVKM. The CDR3 covers 14 residues. CDR3 protein: CASRPTGAGNTIYF. The CDR3 nucleotides are TGTGCCAGCAGGCCGACAGGGGCTGGAAACACCATATATTTT.

The chain links TRBV19 to TRBJ1-1; perhaps TRBD1 as D (5 bases). This CDR3 region has 17 residues. Germline CDR1 reads LNHDA; CDR2 reads SQIVND (reference sequence). Trimming took off 3 bases at V and 0 bases at J, with 17 bases between the two ends. CDR3 DNA: TGTGCCAGTAGTATTCAAGGAGCGACAGACTTGAACACTGAAGCTTTCTTT. Residues: CASSIQGATDLNTEAFF.

In its sample, this clone was seen a few times. The chain employs TRBV19 and TRBJ2-1; 7 bases align to TRBD1. V shed 5 bases, J shed 6 bases, and the junction held 16 bases outside the gene matches. The CDR3 contains 17 residues. Germline CDR1 is LNHDA and CDR2 is SQIVND (reference sequence). CDR3 residues: CASSFGTDRTFANEQFF. Here the CDR3 DNA reads TGTGCCAGTAGTTTCGGGACAGACAGAACCTTCGCCAATGAGCAGTTCTTC.

The chain employs TRBV28 and TRBJ2-5; TRBD2 matches 7 bases. Trimming removed 8 bases from V and 5 bases from J; junction bases left unmatched: 11. The CDR3 totals 14 residues. Germline assignment: CDR1 MDHEN and CDR2 SYDVKM. Here the CDR3 reads CASSHSGGRETQYF. CDR3 nucleotides: TGTGCCAGCTCTCACTCCGGGGGGAGGGAGACCCAGTACTTC. The full variable domain, completed using reference TRBV28 and TRBJ2-5, is DVKVTQSSRYLVKRTGEKVFLECVQDMDHENMFWYRQDPGLGLRLIYFSYDVKMKEKGDIPEGYSVSREKKERFSLILESASTNQTSMYLCASSHSGGRETQYFGPGTRLLVL.

V is TRBV25-1 and J is TRBJ1-2; D unclear. The V end lost 1 base, the J end lost 0 bases, and 9 bases lay between the germline ends. This CDR3 comprises 15 residues. Germline V CDR1 and CDR2: MGHDK, SYGVNS. CDR3 residues: CASSELDTSNYGYTF. The CDR3 nucleotides are TGTGCCAGCAGTGAATTAGATACTTCTAACTATGGCTACACCTTC.

The chain combines TRBV24-1 with TRBJ1-2; D is undetermined. The germline V gene has CDR1 KGHDR and CDR2 SFDVKD. Trimming took 7 bases from V and 4 from J, leaving 12 bases between them. This CDR3 region has 13 residues. CDR3 DNA sequence: TGTGCCACCAGAAAAAACGCAGGCTATGGCTACACCTTC. This codes for CATRKNAGYGYTF.

The V call is TRBV2, the J call TRBJ1-3; D is unclear. Germline V gene data show CDR1 as SNHLY and CDR2 as FYNNEI. This CDR3 spans 15 amino acids. V lost 2 bases, J lost 0 bases, and 8 bases lay in between. The CDR3 protein is CASSEFRGSGNTIYF. Written as DNA, the CDR3 is TGTGCCAGCAGTGAATTTAGAGGCTCTGGAAACACCATATATTTT.

The chain is built from TRBV11-2 and TRBJ2-5; 7 bases align to TRBD2. The CDR3 spans 15 residues. The trim removed 4 bases at V and 5 bases at J, leaving 10 bases unmatched. The germline gives CDR1 SGHAT, CDR2 FQNNGV. In nucleotides, the CDR3 is TGTGCCAGCAGCTCCAGCAGGGTCGGGAGGGAGACCCAGTACTTC. As protein: CASSSSRVGRETQYF. Full variable domain (outside the CDR3, taken from reference TRBV11-2 and TRBJ2-5): EAGVAQSPRYKIIEKRQSVAFWCNPISGHATLYWYQQILGQGPKLLIQFQNNGVVDDSQLPKDRFSAERLKGVDSTLKIQPAKLEDSAVYLCASSSSRVGRETQYFGPGTRLLVL.

The V call is TRBV28, the J call TRBJ2-1; 10 bases map to TRBD2. With V trimmed by 3 bases and J by 6 bases, 5 bases remained unmatched. Germline CDR1 and CDR2: MDHEN and SYDVKM. The CDR3 consists of 15 residues. CDR3 in DNA: TGTGCCAGCAGTTTCGGACTAGCGGCTTTCAATGAGCAGTTCTTC. Protein: CASSFGLAAFNEQFF. Variable domain in full (rest from reference TRBV28 and TRBJ2-1): DVKVTQSSRYLVKRTGEKVFLECVQDMDHENMFWYRQDPGLGLRLIYFSYDVKMKEKGDIPEGYSVSREKKERFSLILESASTNQTSMYLCASSFGLAAFNEQFFGPGTRLTVL.

The rearrangement joins TRBV28 to TRBJ2-3; TRBD1 might be the D (6 bases). Trimming left V 3 bases short and J 2 bases short, with 9 bases between. The CDR3 is 14 amino acids. Per germline, CDR1 MDHEN and CDR2 SYDVKM. The CDR3 loop is CASSLGHLTDTQYF. The CDR3 DNA reads as TGTGCCAGCAGTTTGGGACACCTCACAGATACGCAGTATTTT.

The chain links TRBV5-1 to TRBJ2-7, with 15 bases that match TRBD2. This CDR3 has 18 residues. Germline trimming cut 3 bases from V and 2 bases from J; bases unmatched to any gene: 9. The germline CDR1 and CDR2 sequences are SGHRS and YFSETQ. The CDR3 nucleotides read TGCGCCAGCAGCTCGCGGACTAGCGGGGGGGAGACTCCCTACGAGCAGTACTTC. Its protein product is CASSSRTSGGETPYEQYF.

The chain combines TRBV3-1 (or the pseudogene TRBV3-2) with TRBJ1-4; D may be TRBD1 (6 bases). The CDR3 is made up of 16 amino acids. The germline gives CDR1 LGHDT, CDR2 YNNKEL (reference sequence). Trimming shortened V by 0 bases and J by 2 bases, and 10 bases separated the two germline ends. The CDR3 sequence: CASSQEVGGTNEKLFF. In DNA form, the CDR3 reads TGTGCCAGCAGCCAAGAAGTTGGGGGCACTAATGAAAAACTGTTTTTT.

This clone was counted a single time. The rearrangement links TRBV5-1 to TRBJ2-2, with D unclear. Between the trimmed V and J ends, which lost 4 bases and 3 bases, there was a span of 7 bases. The CDR3 has 13 residues. Per the germline V gene, CDR1 is SGHRS and CDR2 is YFSETQ. The CDR3 region has the DNA TGCGCCAGCAGCCCAGGCTACACCGGGGAGCTGTTTTTT. Amino acids: CASSPGYTGELFF.

V usage is TRBV11-2 and J usage is TRBJ2-7; the D gene is possibly TRBD1 (5 bases). Germline CDR1 reads SGHAT; CDR2 reads FQNNGV. This CDR3 has 15 residues. Trimming pared 0 bases from V and 6 bases from J, leaving 15 bases between. The CDR3 DNA follows: TGTGCCAGCAGCTTAGATTCTATAGGGGCCCGCGAGCAGTACTTC. Amino acid sequence: CASSLDSIGAREQYF.

The CDR3 spells CASSLGTYNEQFF. The DNA of the CDR3 is TGTGCCAGCAGCTTAGGGACTTACAATGAGCAGTTCTTC. This chain joins TRBV5-6 and TRBJ2-1; TRBD2 might be the D (6 bases). This CDR3 comprises 13 residues. The germline V gene encodes CDR1 SGHDT and CDR2 YYEEEE. V was cut by 2 bases and J by 4 bases, with 7 bases left in between.

This chain connects TRBV25-1 to TRBJ1-2; a weak D match, TRBD1 (5 bases). The germline V and J ends were trimmed by 6 bases and 8 bases, with 13 bases remaining between them. Looked up from germline, CDR1 is MGHDK and CDR2 is SYGVNS. The CDR3 spans 12 residues. CDR3 nucleotides: TGTGCCAGCAGCATGGGGGGTCGGGGCTACACCTTC. This sequence encodes CASSMGGRGYTF.

With respect to this clone: The sample has other DNA sequences that encode this CDR3 too. The CDR3 nucleotides are TGTGCCAGCAGCCGACAGATTAACTATGGCTACACCTTC. It codes for CASSRQINYGYTF. The chain carries TRBV12-3 or TRBV12-4 and TRBJ1-2; possibly TRBD1 for D (5 bases). CDR3 length equals 13 residues. The germline V and J ends were trimmed by 6 bases and 1 base, with 9 bases remaining between them.